One sample yielded the 6 T cell receptor beta chains listed below, sequenced in a study of CD8 T cells in Susac syndrome. cDNA came from around 0.5 to 1 ug RNA primed by random hexamers. In TCRdb, the immunoSEQ multiplex PCR reads were re-called with MiXCR into one record per CDR3 protein. The table includes 150,000 to 200,000 distinct CDR3 sequences, roughly nine tenths detected once. Source material: CD4+ T cells from PBMCs. The receptors stem from a human donor with Susac syndrome.

This chain connects TRBV3-1 to TRBJ2-1; D not certain. This CDR3 comprises 14 residues. V was cut by 1 base and J by 9 bases, with 13 bases left in between. The germline CDR1 and CDR2 sequences are LGHDT and YNNKEL (reference sequence). The CDR3 nucleotides are TGTGCCAGCAGCCAAGGGAAGTCTATCTCTGAGCAGTTCTTC. This gives the protein CASSQGKSISEQFF.

The chain couples TRBV3-1 to TRBJ2-1; D is unclear. The CDR3 sequence is 16 residues long. The germline gives CDR1 LGHDT, CDR2 YNNKEL (reference sequence). Trimming cost V 4 bases and J 6 bases, with 19 bases left between them. The DNA of the CDR3 is TGTGCCAGCAGCCCGACCGATCAAGGAGTGGCCAATGAGCAGTTCTTC. This translates into CASSPTDQGVANEQFF.

Only one count was recorded for this clonotype. V usage is TRBV29-1 and J usage is TRBJ1-4, with a tentative D call TRBD1 (5 bases). From germline, CDR1 is SQVTM and CDR2 ANQGSEA. The CDR3 is made up of 14 amino acids. Between the trimmed V and J ends, which lost 6 bases and 3 bases, there was a span of 14 bases. CDR3 nucleotide sequence: TGCAGCGTGGCTAAGGGGACGGCTAATGAAAAACTGTTTTTT. Protein sequence: CSVAKGTANEKLFF.

The chain combines TRBV5-1 with TRBJ2-3, with 7 bases fitting TRBD2. In germline, CDR1 is SGHRS, CDR2 YFSETQ. V was clipped by 6 bases and J by 4 bases; unmatched bases: 8. This CDR3 comprises 14 residues. Here the CDR3 reads CASKVGGSPDTQYF. The CDR3, as DNA: TGCGCCAGCAAGGTCGGCGGGAGTCCAGATACGCAGTATTTT.

The rearrangement uses TRBV11-2 and TRBJ2-1; 8 bases are shared with TRBD2. V lost 2 bases and J lost 9; bases outside the gene matches: 12. The CDR3 length is 16 residues. Per the germline V gene, CDR1 is SGHAT and CDR2 is FQNNGV. CDR3 nucleotide sequence: TGTGCCAGCAGCTTACGTGGACTAGCAGTCCATGGTGAGCAGTTCTTC. It yields the protein CASSLRGLAVHGEQFF.

This clonotype was detected only once. The chain links TRBV5-1 to TRBJ2-3; the D gene is possibly TRBD1 (7 bases). CDR3 length: 14 residues. CDR1 SGHRS and CDR2 YFSETQ come from the germline V gene. Trimming took off 5 bases at V and 0 bases at J, with 10 bases between the two ends. The CDR3 region is CASREGASTDTQYF. CDR3 nucleotide sequence: TGCGCCAGCAGGGAGGGGGCGAGCACAGATACGCAGTATTTT.